The clone carrying this T cell receptor beta chain appeared once. The sample originates from a study of CD8+CD57+ T cells in acquired aplastic anemia. For sequencing, patients were chosen who had shown expansion of CD8+CD57+ cells by flow cytometry. Germline V CDR1 and CDR2: KGHDR, SFDVKD. Trimming left V 4 bases short and J 5 bases short, with 13 bases between. This CDR3 is built from 15 residues. Template material for TCR beta VDJ and CDR3 profiling consisted of genomic DNA. TCRdb passed the reads through MiXCR, listing each CDR3 protein once. The data contain 250,000 to 300,000 distinct CDR3 sequences, under 65% of them singletons.

This chain connects TRBV24-1 to TRBJ2-2; D possibly corresponds to TRBD1 (5 bases). The receptor was derived from a human donor with aplastic anemia. Sequenced input: sorted CD4+, CD8+, or CD8+CD57+ T cells (not recorded which) from PBMCs. The CDR3 protein is CATSDRTRVTGELFF. CDR3 DNA: TGTGCCACCAGTGACCGGACAAGGGTTACCGGGGAGCTGTTTTTT.